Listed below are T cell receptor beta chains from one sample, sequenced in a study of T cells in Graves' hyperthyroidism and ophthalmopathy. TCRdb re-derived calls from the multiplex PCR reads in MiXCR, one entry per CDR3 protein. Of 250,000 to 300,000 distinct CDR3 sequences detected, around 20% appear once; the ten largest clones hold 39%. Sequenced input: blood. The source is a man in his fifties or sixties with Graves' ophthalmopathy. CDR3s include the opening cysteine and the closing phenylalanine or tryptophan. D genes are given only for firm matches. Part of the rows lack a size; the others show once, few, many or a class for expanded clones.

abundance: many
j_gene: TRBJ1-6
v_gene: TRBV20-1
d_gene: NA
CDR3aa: CSAHRTGTRSDSPLHF
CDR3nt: TGCAGTGCCCACCGTACAGGGACCCGTTCTGATTCACCCCTCCACTTT

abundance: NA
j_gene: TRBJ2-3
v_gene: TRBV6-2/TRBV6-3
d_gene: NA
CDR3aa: CASKVPQNTDTQYF
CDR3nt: TGTGCCAGCAAGGTGCCGCAGAACACAGATACGCAGTATTTT

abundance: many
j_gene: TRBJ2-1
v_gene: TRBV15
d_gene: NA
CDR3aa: CATSRVSEFDEQFF
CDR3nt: TGTGCCACCAGCAGAGTTTCGGAGTTCGACGAGCAGTTCTTC

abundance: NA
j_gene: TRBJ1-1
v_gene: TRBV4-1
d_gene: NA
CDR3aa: CASSRQGGPEAFF
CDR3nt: TGCGCCAGCAGCCGGCAGGGTGGCCCTGAAGCTTTCTTT

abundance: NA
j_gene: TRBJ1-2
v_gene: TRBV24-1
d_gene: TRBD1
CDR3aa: CATSDSGGANYGYTF
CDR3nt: TGTGCCACCAGTGATTCAGGGGGAGCTAACTATGGCTACACCTTC

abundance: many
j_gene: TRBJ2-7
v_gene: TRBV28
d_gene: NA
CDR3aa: CASTSSYEQYF
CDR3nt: TGTGCCAGCACCTCCTCCTACGAGCAGTACTTC

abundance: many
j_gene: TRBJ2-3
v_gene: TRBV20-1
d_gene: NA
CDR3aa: CSPKRVPTDTQYF
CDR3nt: TGCAGTCCCAAGAGGGTCCCGACAGATACGCAGTATTTT

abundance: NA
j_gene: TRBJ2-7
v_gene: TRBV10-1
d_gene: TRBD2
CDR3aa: CASSDSASGVYYEQYF
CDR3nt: TGCGCCAGCAGTGACTCTGCTAGCGGGGTCTACTACGAGCAGTACTTC

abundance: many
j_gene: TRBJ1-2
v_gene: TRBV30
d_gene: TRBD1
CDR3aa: CASRQGYPNLGGYTF
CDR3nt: TGTGCCTCCCGACAGGGGTACCCTAATTTAGGAGGCTACACCTTC

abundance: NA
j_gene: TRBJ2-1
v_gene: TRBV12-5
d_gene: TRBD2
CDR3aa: CASGLVTGREVNEQFF
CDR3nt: TGTGCTAGTGGTTTGGTAACGGGGCGGGAGGTCAATGAGCAGTTCTTC

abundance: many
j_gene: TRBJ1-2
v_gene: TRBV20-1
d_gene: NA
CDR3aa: CSARDLAVGYTF
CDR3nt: TGCAGTGCTAGAGATTTGGCAGTTGGCTACACCTTC

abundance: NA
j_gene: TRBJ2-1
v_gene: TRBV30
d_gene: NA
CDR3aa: CAWRSPSRNNEQFF
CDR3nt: TGTGCCTGGAGGTCCCCTAGCAGAAACAATGAGCAGTTCTTC

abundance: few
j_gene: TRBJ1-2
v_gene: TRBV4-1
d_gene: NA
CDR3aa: CASSQDYDSNYGYTF
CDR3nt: TGCGCCAGCAGCCAAGATTACGACTCCAACTATGGCTACACCTTC

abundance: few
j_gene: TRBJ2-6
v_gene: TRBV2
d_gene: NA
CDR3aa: CASSEASSGANVLTF
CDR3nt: TGTGCCAGCAGTGAAGCTTCATCTGGGGCCAACGTCCTGACTTTC

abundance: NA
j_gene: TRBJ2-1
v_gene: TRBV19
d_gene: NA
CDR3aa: CASSRTGSRGPYNEQFF
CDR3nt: TGTGCCAGTAGCCGAACAGGTTCTAGGGGCCCCTACAATGAGCAGTTCTTC

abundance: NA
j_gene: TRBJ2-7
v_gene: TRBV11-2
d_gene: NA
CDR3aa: CASSVAASASYEQYF
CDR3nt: TGTGCCAGCAGCGTAGCGGCTAGCGCCTCGTACGAGCAGTACTTC

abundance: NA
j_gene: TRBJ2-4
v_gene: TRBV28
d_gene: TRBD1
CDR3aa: CASSVNRGAKNIQYF
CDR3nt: TGTGCCAGCAGTGTAAACAGGGGTGCCAAAAACATTCAGTACTTC

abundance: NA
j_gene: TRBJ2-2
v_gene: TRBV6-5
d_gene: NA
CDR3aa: CASSYSKGTRELRELFF
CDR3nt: TGTGCCAGCAGTTACTCGAAGGGCACGCGGGAATTACGGGAGCTGTTTTTT

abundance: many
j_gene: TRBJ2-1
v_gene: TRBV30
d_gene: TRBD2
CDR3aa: CAWSVLTGRAYNEQFF
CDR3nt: TGTGCCTGGAGTGTACTAACTGGGAGGGCATACAATGAGCAGTTCTTC

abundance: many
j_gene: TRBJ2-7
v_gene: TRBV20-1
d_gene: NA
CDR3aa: CSASQGFRYEQYF
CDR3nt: TGCAGTGCTAGCCAAGGGTTTAGGTACGAGCAGTACTTC

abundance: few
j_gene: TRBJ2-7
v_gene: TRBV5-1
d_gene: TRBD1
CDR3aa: CASRFGQGIYEQYF
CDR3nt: TGCGCCAGCAGATTTGGACAGGGGATCTACGAGCAGTACTTC

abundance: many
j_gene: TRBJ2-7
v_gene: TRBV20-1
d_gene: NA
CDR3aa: CSARGGGSYEQYF
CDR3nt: TGCAGTGCCAGGGGAGGGGGCTCCTACGAGCAGTACTTC

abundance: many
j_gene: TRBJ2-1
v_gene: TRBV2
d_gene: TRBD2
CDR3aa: CASSEGLAGGPGNEQFF
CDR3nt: TGTGCCAGCAGTGAGGGACTAGCGGGAGGGCCTGGAAATGAGCAGTTCTTC

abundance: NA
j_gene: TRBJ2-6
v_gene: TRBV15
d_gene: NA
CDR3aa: CATSRVGANVLTF
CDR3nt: TGTGCCACCAGTAGGGTTGGGGCCAACGTCCTGACTTTC

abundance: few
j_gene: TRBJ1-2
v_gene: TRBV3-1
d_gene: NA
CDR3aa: CASSLTPTYDGYTF
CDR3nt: TGTGCCAGCAGCCTGACACCAACCTATGATGGCTACACCTTC

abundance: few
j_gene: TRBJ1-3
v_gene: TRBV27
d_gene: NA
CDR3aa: CASRGTGSGNTIYF
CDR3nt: TGTGCCAGCAGGGGAACAGGTTCCGGAAACACCATATATTTT

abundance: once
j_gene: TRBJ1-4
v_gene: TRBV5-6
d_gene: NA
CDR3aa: CASSAPYRGTTNGKLFF
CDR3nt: TGTGCCAGCAGCGCCCCATATAGGGGGACAACTAATGGAAAACTGTTTTTT

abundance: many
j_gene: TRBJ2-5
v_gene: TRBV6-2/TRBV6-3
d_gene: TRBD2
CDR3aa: CATSDLAEQETQYF
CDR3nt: TGTGCCACCTCCGACCTAGCGGAGCAAGAGACCCAGTACTTC

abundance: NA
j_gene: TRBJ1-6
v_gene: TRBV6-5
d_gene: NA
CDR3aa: CASSYSGASNSPLHF
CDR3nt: TGTGCCAGCAGTTACTCGGGGGCGTCAAATTCACCCCTCCACTTT

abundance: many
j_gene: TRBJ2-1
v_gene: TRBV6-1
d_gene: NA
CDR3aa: CASSWSGANNEQFF
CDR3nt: TGTGCCAGCAGTTGGTCAGGGGCTAACAATGAGCAGTTCTTC

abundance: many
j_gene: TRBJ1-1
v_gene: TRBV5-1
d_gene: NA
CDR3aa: CASSLEGNRATEAFF
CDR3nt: TGCGCCAGCAGCTTGGAGGGCAACAGGGCCACTGAAGCTTTCTTT

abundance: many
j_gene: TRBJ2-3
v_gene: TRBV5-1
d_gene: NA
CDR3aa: CASSFGGQTSTDTQYF
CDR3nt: TGCGCCAGCAGCTTTGGTGGACAGACTAGCACAGATACGCAGTATTTT

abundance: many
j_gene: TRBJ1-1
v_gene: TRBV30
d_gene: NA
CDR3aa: CASRGQSNTEAFF
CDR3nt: TGTGCCTCCCGTGGACAGTCGAACACTGAAGCTTTCTTT